Listed below are T cell receptor beta chains from one sample, sequenced in a study of blood T cell repertoires in COVID-19. Only in-frame clones appear in the TCRdb table, and some are missing; sequencing was by immunoSEQ multiplex PCR. The sample has over 300,000 clones, more than 80% seen once. Sequenced material: peripheral blood. Receptors originate from a man between 40 and 49 years old with acute or convalescent COVID-19. The CDR3 runs from the conserved cysteine through the conserved F or W. Fields, in order: D gene, J gene, V gene, clone size, CDR3 protein, CDR3 DNA. D genes are given only for firm matches. Clone size, where shown, is once, few, many, or a class for clones that have expanded.

>-|TRBJ2-1|TRBV5-3|-
CARSQGQGNEQFF
TGTGCCAGAAGCCAGGGGCAGGGCAATGAGCAGTTCTTC
>TRBD1|TRBJ1-2|TRBV6-5|-
CASSYPGQGMGYTF
TGTGCCAGCAGTTATCCGGGACAGGGGATGGGCTACACCTTC
>-|TRBJ2-3|TRBV2|-
CASSVDRSSTDTQYF
TGTGCCAGCAGTGTCGACAGAAGTTCCACAGATACGCAGTATTTT
>-|TRBJ1-6|TRBV6-5|few
CASSYSAVSGYSPLHF
TGTGCCAGCAGTTACTCCGCAGTGAGCGGGTATTCACCCCTCCACTTT
>TRBD1|TRBJ2-7|TRBV15|once
CATSRGGTGVQGQYF
TGTGCCACCAGCAGAGGTGGGACAGGGGTTCAGGGGCAGTACTTC
>-|TRBJ1-4|TRBV3-1/TRBV3-2|-
CASTRGQGNEKLFF
TGTGCCAGCACCCGCGGCCAGGGGAATGAAAAACTGTTTTTT
>-|TRBJ2-2|TRBV10-3|-
CAISWAANTGELFF
TGTGCCATCAGCTGGGCCGCGAACACCGGGGAGCTGTTTTTT
>-|TRBJ2-7|TRBV10-3|-
CAISDSSGSYEQYF
TGTGCCATCAGTGACAGCTCAGGTTCCTACGAGCAGTACTTC
>TRBD2|TRBJ2-1|TRBV3-1/TRBV3-2|once
CASSQATLGTSGTPYSYNEQFF
TGTGCCAGCAGCCAAGCGACCCTAGGGACTAGCGGTACACCCTACTCCTACAATGAGCAGTTCTTC
>TRBD2|TRBJ2-1|TRBV7-9|-
CASRSGSSYNEQFF
TGTGCCAGCAGGAGCGGGAGCTCCTACAATGAGCAGTTCTTC
>-|TRBJ1-2|TRBV10-3|-
CAIGGESNYGYTF
TGTGCCATCGGCGGGGAGAGTAACTATGGCTACACCTTC
>TRBD2|TRBJ2-3|TRBV20-1|once
CSASPAGVAADTQYF
TGCAGTGCTAGTCCGGCGGGAGTGGCGGCAGATACGCAGTATTTT
>-|TRBJ1-3|TRBV3-1/TRBV3-2|-
CASSQDRRNTIYF
TGTGCCAGCAGCCAAGATAGAAGAAACACCATATATTTT
>-|TRBJ1-5|TRBV27|-
CASSFRVSQPQHF
TGTGCCAGCAGTTTCAGGGTTAGCCAGCCCCAGCATTTT
>-|TRBJ1-5|TRBV7-9|-
CASSLSFPGDTGDQPQHF
TGTGCCAGCAGCTTATCTTTCCCCGGGGACACAGGAGATCAGCCCCAGCATTTT
>-|TRBJ2-7|TRBV5-8|-
CASSNGVYYEQYF
TGTGCCAGCAGTAACGGGGTATACTACGAGCAGTACTTC
>TRBD1|TRBJ1-2|TRBV6-2/TRBV6-3|-
CASSPDRGTYYGYTF
TGTGCCAGCAGTCCCGACAGGGGGACTTACTATGGCTACACCTTC
>TRBD1|TRBJ2-7|TRBV3-1/TRBV3-2|-
CASSQGGTGVGEQYF
TGTGCCAGCAGCCAAGGGGGGACAGGGGTAGGCGAGCAGTACTTC
>-|TRBJ2-7|TRBV12-5|-
CASLQTGVNHEQYF
TGTGCTAGTCTTCAGACGGGAGTAAATCACGAGCAGTACTTC
>-|TRBJ1-4|TRBV7-2|-
CASSFPRTGATNEKLFF
TGTGCCAGCAGCTTTCCACGGACGGGGGCAACTAATGAAAAACTGTTTTTT
>TRBD2|TRBJ2-7|TRBV29-1|-
CSVAGTSGRRYEQYF
TGCAGCGTCGCCGGGACTAGCGGGAGGAGGTACGAGCAGTACTTC
>-|TRBJ1-1|TRBV12-3/TRBV12-4|-
CASSSRGRSAFF
TGTGCCAGCAGTTCGCGGGGAAGATCAGCTTTCTTT
>-|TRBJ2-7|TRBV23-1|few
CASSQGQPYEQYF
TGCGCCAGCAGTCAAGGGCAGCCCTACGAGCAGTACTTC
>TRBD2|TRBJ2-7|TRBV7-8|-
CASRLTSGRVGEQYF
TGTGCCAGCAGACTTACTAGCGGGAGGGTAGGCGAGCAGTACTTC
>TRBD2|TRBJ2-5|TRBV9|-
CASSVSAGGGETQYF
TGTGCCAGCAGCGTATCAGCGGGGGGAGGAGAGACCCAGTACTTC
>-|TRBJ2-1|TRBV24-1|-
CATSALYNEQFF
TGTGCCACCAGTGCACTTTACAATGAGCAGTTCTTC
>-|TRBJ2-3|TRBV7-2|-
CASSSPFGPLTDTQYF
TGTGCCAGCAGCTCCCCCTTTGGGCCACTCACAGATACGCAGTATTTT
>TRBD1|TRBJ1-3|TRBV6-5|-
CASRQGEGNTIYF
TGTGCCAGCAGACAGGGGGAAGGAAACACCATATATTTT
>-|TRBJ1-2|TRBV9|-
CASTKSGRSLGGSYTF
TGTGCCAGCACTAAATCGGGGCGATCTTTGGGAGGGAGCTACACCTTC
>-|TRBJ1-3|TRBV19|-
CASTPKSGVGNTIYF
TGTGCCAGTACCCCCAAATCAGGGGTCGGAAACACCATATATTTT
>-|TRBJ1-2|TRBV13|-
CASSTIGEGWGIGYTF
TGTGCCAGCAGCACAATCGGGGAGGGATGGGGTATCGGCTACACCTTC
>TRBD2|TRBJ2-7|TRBV28|-
CASSETSLGADEQYF
TGTGCCAGCAGCGAGACTAGCCTTGGAGCCGACGAGCAGTACTTC
>TRBD1|TRBJ2-3|TRBV5-1|-
CASSLGAGGATDTQYF
TGCGCCAGCAGCTTGGGGGCAGGGGGCGCGACAGATACGCAGTATTTT
>TRBD1|TRBJ2-3|TRBV2|once
CASSAGTASTDTQYF
TGTGCCAGCAGTGCCGGGACAGCTAGCACAGATACGCAGTATTTT
>-|TRBJ1-5|TRBV28|-
CVSGVDQPQHF
TGTGTTTCCGGGGTGGATCAGCCCCAGCATTTT
>-|TRBJ1-5|TRBV19|-
CASSQTGNQPQHF
TGTGCCAGTAGTCAAACAGGGAATCAGCCCCAGCATTTT
>-|TRBJ1-2|TRBV9|few
CASSVDLDTDYGYTF
TGTGCCAGCAGCGTAGATCTGGACACTGACTATGGCTACACCTTC
>-|TRBJ2-5|TRBV7-2|-
CASSFGDSGETQYF
TGTGCCAGCAGCTTTGGGGACTCGGGAGAGACCCAGTACTTC
>TRBD2|TRBJ2-7|TRBV5-1|-
CASSLSPSGRLGEQYF
TGCGCCAGCAGCTTGTCCCCTAGCGGGAGGTTGGGCGAGCAGTACTTC
>-|TRBJ1-3|TRBV7-9|few
CASSLGANTIYF
TGTGCCAGCAGCTTAGGGGCAAACACCATATATTTT
>TRBD1|TRBJ1-1|TRBV11-2|-
CASSLWKASDRGYTEAFF
TGTGCCAGCAGCTTATGGAAGGCGTCGGACAGGGGGTACACTGAAGCTTTCTTT
>-|TRBJ1-2|TRBV28|-
CASSSGTYYTF
TGTGCCAGCAGTTCCGGGACATACTACACCTTC
>TRBD1|TRBJ2-7|TRBV15|-
CATSSWDRAHEQYF
TGTGCCACCAGCTCCTGGGACAGGGCCCACGAGCAGTACTTC
>TRBD1|TRBJ1-2|TRBV19|-
CASRSGTGSGGYTF
TGTGCCAGTAGATCCGGGACAGGGAGTGGTGGCTACACCTTC
>-|TRBJ2-2|TRBV9|few
CASSTSGTGELFF
TGTGCCAGCAGCACAAGCGGTACCGGGGAGCTGTTTTTT
>TRBD1|TRBJ1-5|TRBV7-2|-
CASSLGTGGLEPQHF
TGTGCCAGCAGCTTAGGGACAGGGGGCCTGGAGCCCCAGCATTTT
>-|TRBJ1-2|TRBV5-6|-
CASSFRTTGYGYTF
TGTGCCAGCAGCTTTCGTACAACGGGCTATGGCTACACCTTC
>TRBD1|TRBJ1-2|TRBV28|-
CASSLIGQGGLGYGYTF
TGTGCCAGCAGTTTAATAGGACAGGGGGGCCTCGGCTATGGCTACACCTTC
>TRBD2|TRBJ2-2|TRBV6-5|-
CASRPGLATGELFF
TGTGCCAGCAGACCGGGACTAGCTACCGGGGAGCTGTTTTTT
>TRBD1|TRBJ2-5|TRBV9|-
CASSPNTGQGGETQYF
TGTGCCAGCAGCCCCAACACCGGACAGGGGGGGGAGACCCAGTACTTC
>-|TRBJ2-5|TRBV30|few
CAWSRLLQETQYF
TGTGCCTGGAGTCGACTGCTGCAAGAGACCCAGTACTTC